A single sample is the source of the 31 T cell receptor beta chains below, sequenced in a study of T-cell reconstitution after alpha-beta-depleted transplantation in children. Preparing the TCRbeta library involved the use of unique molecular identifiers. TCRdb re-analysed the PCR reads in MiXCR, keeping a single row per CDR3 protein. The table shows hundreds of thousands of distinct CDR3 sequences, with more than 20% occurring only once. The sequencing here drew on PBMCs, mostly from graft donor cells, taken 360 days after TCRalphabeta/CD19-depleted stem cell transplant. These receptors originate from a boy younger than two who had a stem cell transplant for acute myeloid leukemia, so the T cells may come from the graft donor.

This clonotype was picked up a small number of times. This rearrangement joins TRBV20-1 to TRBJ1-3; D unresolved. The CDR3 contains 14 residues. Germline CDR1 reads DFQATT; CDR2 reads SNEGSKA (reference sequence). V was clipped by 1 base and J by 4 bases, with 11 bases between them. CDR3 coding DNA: TGCAGTGCTAGAGCCCTCGGGTCCGGAAACACCATATATTTT. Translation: CSARALGSGNTIYF.

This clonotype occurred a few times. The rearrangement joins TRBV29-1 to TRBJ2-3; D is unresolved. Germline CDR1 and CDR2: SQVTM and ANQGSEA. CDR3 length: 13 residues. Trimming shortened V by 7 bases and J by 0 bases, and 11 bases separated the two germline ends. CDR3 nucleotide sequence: TGCAGCGCGCTGGACCTAAGCACAGATACGCAGTATTTT. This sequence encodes CSALDLSTDTQYF.

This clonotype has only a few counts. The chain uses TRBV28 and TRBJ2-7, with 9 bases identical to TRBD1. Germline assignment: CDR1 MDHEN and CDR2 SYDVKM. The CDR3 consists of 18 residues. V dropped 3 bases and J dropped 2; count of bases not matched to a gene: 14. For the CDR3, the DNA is TGTGCCAGCAGTTTCCCGACCACAGGGGGCTGCAGGGCCTACGAGCAGTACGTC. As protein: CASSFPTTGGCRAYEQYV.

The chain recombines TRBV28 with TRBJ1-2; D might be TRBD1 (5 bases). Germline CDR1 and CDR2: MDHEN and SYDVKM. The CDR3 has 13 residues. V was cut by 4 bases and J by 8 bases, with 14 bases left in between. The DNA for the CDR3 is TGTGCCAGCAGTTCCCCATGGGGCAGCGGCTACACCTTC. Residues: CASSSPWGSGYTF.

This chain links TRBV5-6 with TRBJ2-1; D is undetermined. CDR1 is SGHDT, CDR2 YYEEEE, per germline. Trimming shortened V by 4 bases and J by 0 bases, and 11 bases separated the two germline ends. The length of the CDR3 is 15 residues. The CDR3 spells CASSPKKSSYNEQFF. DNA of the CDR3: TGTGCCAGCAGCCCGAAAAAGAGCTCCTACAATGAGCAGTTCTTC.

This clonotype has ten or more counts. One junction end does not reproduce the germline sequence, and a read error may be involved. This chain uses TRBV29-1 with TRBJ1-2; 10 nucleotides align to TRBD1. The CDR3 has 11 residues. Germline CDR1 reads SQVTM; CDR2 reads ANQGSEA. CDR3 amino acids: CSVPGQGPNPF. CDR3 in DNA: TGCAGCGTTCCGGGACAGGGGCCCAACCCCTTC.

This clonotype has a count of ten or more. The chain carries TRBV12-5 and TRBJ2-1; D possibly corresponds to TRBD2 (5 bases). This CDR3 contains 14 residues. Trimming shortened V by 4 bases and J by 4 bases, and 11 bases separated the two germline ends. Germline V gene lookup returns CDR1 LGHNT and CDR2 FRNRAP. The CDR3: CASGYSGSYNEQFF. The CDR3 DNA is TGTGCTAGTGGTTACTCGGGGTCTTACAATGAGCAGTTCTTC.

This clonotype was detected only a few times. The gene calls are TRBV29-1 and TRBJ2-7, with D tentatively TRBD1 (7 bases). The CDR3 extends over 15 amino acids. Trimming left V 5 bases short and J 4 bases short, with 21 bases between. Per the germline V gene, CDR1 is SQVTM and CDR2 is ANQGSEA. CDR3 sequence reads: CSVLPIGGGGYEQYF. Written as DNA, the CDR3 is TGCAGCGTTCTCCCTATCGGAGGGGGCGGGTACGAGCAGTACTTC.

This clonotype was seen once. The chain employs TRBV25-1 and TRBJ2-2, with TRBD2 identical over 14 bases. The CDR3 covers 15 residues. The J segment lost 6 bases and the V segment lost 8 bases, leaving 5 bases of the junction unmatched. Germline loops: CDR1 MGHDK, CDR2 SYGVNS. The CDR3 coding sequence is TGTGCCAGCGTAGGGACTAGCGGGGGTGCCGGGGAGCTGTTTTTT. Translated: CASVGTSGGAGELFF.

The CDR3 DNA sequence: TGTGCCAGCAGTTTAAGACTAGGCAACCAAGAGACCCAGTACTTC. Its protein is CASSLRLGNQETQYF. The V call is TRBV28, the J call TRBJ2-5, with a tentative D call TRBD2 (6 bases). The germline V gene has CDR1 MDHEN and CDR2 SYDVKM. The CDR3 runs 15 residues. V was trimmed by 2 bases and J by 0 bases, leaving 10 bases between them.

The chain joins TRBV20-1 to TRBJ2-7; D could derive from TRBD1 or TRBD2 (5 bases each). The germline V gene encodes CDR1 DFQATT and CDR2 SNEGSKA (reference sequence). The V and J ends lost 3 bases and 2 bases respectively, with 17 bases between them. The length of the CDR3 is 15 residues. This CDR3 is CSARGATGTAYEQYV. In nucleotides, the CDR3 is TGCAGTGCTAGGGGAGCTACCGGGACCGCCTACGAGCAGTACGTC.

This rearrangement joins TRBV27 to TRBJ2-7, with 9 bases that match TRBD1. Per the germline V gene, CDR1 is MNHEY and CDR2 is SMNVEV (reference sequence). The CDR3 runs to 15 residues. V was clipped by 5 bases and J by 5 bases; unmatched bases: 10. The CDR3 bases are TGTGCCAGCAGTCCTGGGACAGGGTTAGGAGACGAGCAGTACGTC. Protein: CASSPGTGLGDEQYV.

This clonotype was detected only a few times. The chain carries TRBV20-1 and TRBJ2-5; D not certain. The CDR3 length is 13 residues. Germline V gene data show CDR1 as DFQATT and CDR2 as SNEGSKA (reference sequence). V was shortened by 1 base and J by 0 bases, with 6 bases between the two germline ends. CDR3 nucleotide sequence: TGCAGTGCTAGAGCGCCCGACCAAGAGACCCAGTACTTC. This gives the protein CSARAPDQETQYF.

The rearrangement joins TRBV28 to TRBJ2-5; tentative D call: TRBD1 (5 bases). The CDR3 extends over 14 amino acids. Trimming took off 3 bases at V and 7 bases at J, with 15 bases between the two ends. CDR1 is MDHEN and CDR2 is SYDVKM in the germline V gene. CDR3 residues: CASSLSQGVGTQYF. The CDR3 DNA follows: TGTGCCAGCAGTTTGTCGCAGGGCGTGGGGACCCAGTACTTC.

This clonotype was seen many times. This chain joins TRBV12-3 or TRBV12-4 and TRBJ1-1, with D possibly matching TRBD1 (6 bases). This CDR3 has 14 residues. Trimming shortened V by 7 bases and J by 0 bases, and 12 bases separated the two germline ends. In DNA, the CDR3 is TGTGCCAGCACTACCGGACAGTTGAACACTGAAGCTTTCTTT. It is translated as CASTTGQLNTEAFF.

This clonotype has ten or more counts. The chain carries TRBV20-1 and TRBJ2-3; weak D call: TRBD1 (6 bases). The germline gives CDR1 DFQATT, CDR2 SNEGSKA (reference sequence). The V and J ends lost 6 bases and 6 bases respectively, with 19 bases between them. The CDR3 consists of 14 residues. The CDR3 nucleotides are TGCAGTGCCCTCGACAGGCGATTTCAGGATACGCAGTATTTT. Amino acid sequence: CSALDRRFQDTQYF.

CDR3 coding DNA: TGTGCCACCAGCACCGGGGGGGATGAGACCCAGTACTTC. Protein product: CATSTGGDETQYF. The gene calls are TRBV15 and TRBJ2-5, with TRBD2 identical over 8 bases. V dropped 4 bases and J dropped 5; count of bases not matched to a gene: 3. This CDR3 is 13 amino acids long. The germline CDR1 and CDR2 sequences are LNHNV and YYDKDF (reference sequence). Drawing the rest from reference TRBV15 and TRBJ2-5, the complete variable domain is DAMVIQNPRYQVTQFGKPVTLSCSQTLNHNVMYWYQQKSSQAPKLLFHYYDKDFNNEADTPDNFQSRRPNTSFCFLDIRSPGLGDTAMYLCATSTGGDETQYFGPGTRLLVL.

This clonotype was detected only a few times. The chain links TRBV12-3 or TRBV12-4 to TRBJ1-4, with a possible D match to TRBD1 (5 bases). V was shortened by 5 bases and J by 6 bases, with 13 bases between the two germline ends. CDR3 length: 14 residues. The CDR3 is CASSPPGRDEKLFF. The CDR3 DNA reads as TGTGCCAGCAGTCCCCCAGGGAGGGATGAAAAACTGTTTTTT.

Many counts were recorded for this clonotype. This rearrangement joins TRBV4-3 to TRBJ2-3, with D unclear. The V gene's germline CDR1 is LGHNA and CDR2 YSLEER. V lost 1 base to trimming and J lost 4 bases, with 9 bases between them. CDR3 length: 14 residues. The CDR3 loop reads CASSQGAPADTQYF. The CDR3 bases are TGCGCCAGCAGCCAAGGGGCCCCGGCAGATACGCAGTATTTT.

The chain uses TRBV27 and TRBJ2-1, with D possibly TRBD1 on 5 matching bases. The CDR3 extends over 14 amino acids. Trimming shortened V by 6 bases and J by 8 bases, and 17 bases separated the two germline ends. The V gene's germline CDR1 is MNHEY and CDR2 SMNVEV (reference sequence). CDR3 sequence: CASSNGHAWDEQFF. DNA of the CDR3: TGTGCCAGCAGCAACGGACACGCTTGGGATGAGCAGTTCTTC.

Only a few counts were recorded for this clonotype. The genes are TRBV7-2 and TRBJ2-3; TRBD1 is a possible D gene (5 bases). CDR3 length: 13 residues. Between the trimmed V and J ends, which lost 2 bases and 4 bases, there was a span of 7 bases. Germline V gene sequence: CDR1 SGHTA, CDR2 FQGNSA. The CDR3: CASSLKGADTQYF. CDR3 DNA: TGTGCCAGCAGCTTAAAAGGGGCAGATACGCAGTATTTT.

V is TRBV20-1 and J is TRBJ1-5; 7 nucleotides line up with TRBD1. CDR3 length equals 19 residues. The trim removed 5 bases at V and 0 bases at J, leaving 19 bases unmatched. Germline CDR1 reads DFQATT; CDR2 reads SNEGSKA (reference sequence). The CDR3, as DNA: TGCAGTGCTCTCCCAGGGGGAGGGGGGTGGGCTTATAGCAATCAGCCCCAGCATTTT. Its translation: CSALPGGGGWAYSNQPQHF.

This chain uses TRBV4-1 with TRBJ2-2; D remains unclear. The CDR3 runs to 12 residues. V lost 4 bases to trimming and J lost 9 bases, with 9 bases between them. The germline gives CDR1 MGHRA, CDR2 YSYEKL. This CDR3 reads CASSLPGRELFF. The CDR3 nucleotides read TGCGCCAGCAGCCTCCCAGGTCGGGAGCTGTTTTTT.

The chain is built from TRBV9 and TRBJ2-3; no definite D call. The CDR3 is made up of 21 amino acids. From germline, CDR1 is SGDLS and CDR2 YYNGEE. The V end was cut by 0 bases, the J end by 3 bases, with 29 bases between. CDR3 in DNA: TGTGCCAGCAGCGTAGCCCCGCACAATGAGGATTGGAACTTGAAAACAGATACGCAGTATTTT. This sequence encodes CASSVAPHNEDWNLKTDTQYF.

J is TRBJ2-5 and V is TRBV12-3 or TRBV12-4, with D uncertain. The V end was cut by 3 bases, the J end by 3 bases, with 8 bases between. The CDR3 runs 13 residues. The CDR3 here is CASSLEDKETQYF. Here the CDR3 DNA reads TGTGCCAGCAGTTTGGAAGATAAAGAGACCCAGTACTTC.

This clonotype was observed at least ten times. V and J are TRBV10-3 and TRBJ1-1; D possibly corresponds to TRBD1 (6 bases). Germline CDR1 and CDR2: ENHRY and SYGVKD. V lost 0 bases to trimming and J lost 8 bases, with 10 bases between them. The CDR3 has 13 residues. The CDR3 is CAISESHRAEAFF. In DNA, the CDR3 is TGTGCCATCAGTGAGTCCCACAGGGCGGAAGCTTTCTTT.

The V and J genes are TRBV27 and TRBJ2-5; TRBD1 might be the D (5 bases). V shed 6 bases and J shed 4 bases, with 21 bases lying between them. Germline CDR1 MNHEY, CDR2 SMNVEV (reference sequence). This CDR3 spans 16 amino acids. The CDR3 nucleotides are TGTGCCAGCAGCCCCTGGGGCAGCTTGAAAGGAGAGACCCAGTACTTC. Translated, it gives CASSPWGSLKGETQYF.

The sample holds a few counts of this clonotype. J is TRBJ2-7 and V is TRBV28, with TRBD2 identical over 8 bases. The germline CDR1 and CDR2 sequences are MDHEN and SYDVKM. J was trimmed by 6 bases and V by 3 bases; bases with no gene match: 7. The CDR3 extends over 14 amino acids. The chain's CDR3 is CASSFGTSVREQYF. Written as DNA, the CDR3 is TGTGCCAGCAGTTTTGGGACTAGTGTTCGCGAGCAGTACTTC.

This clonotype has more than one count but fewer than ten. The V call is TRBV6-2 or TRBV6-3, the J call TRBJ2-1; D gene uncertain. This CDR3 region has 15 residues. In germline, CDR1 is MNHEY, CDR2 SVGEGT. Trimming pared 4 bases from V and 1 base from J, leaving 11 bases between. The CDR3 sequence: CASSFREKSYNEQFF. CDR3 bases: TGTGCCAGCAGTTTCCGCGAGAAATCCTACAATGAGCAGTTCTTC.

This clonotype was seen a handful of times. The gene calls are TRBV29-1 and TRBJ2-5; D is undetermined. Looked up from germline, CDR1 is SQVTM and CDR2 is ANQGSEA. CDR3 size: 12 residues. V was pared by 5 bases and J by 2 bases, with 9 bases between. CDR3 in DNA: TGCAGCGTTCGAACGTCTCAAGAGACCCAGTACTTC. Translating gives CSVRTSQETQYF.

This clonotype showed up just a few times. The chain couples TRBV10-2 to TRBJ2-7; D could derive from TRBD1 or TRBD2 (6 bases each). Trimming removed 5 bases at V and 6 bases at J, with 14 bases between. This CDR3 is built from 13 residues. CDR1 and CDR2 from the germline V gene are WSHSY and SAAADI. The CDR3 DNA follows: TGCGCCAGCAGTCTTGAGGGGGGAAGCGAGCAGTACGTC. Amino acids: CASSLEGGSEQYV.